The 21 T cell receptor beta chains below were found in one sample sequenced in a study of cytotoxic CD8 clonotypes in ibrutinib-treated CLL. This table comes from immunoSEQ multiplex PCR, and its TCRdb copy is limited to in-frame clones, with some not included. The sample has hundreds of thousands of clones, under 75% seen once. The specimen comprised PBMCs, sampled after 24 months of ibrutinib treatment. These receptors all stem from a human donor with chronic lymphocytic leukemia.

This rearrangement joins TRBV11-2 to TRBJ1-2; D is uncertain. The CDR3 is 14 residues long. Germline-derived CDR1 and CDR2 are SGHAT and FQNNGV. V lost 1 base and J 3 bases, leaving 9 bases between the germline ends. The CDR3 region has the DNA TGTGCCAGCAGCTTAGCCCCGCAGGACTATGGCTACACCTTC. This encodes CASSLAPQDYGYTF. The complete variable domain, with remaining parts taken from reference TRBV11-2 and TRBJ1-2, reads EAGVAQSPRYKIIEKRQSVAFWCNPISGHATLYWYQQILGQGPKLLIQFQNNGVVDDSQLPKDRFSAERLKGVDSTLKIQPAKLEDSAVYLCASSLAPQDYGYTFGSGTRLTVV.

The chain recombines TRBV28 with TRBJ1-1, with TRBD1 matching over 9 bases. Per germline, CDR1 MDHEN and CDR2 SYDVKM. The CDR3 runs to 13 residues. J was trimmed by 7 bases and V by 6 bases; bases with no gene match: 6. The CDR3 coding sequence is TGTGCCAGCAGATGGACAGGGGCGGATGAAGCTTTCTTT. This sequence encodes CASRWTGADEAFF. Full variable domain (rest looked up from reference TRBV28 and TRBJ1-1): DVKVTQSSRYLVKRTGEKVFLECVQDMDHENMFWYRQDPGLGLRLIYFSYDVKMKEKGDIPEGYSVSREKKERFSLILESASTNQTSMYLCASRWTGADEAFFGQGTRLTVV.

There are a few counts of this clone. CDR3 region: CASTWGQASNQPQHF. The CDR3 DNA reads TGTGCCAGCACATGGGGACAGGCCAGCAATCAGCCCCAGCATTTT. The chain has TRBV2 and TRBJ1-5, with TRBD1 identical over 8 bases. CDR1 SNHLY and CDR2 FYNNEI come from the germline V gene. V was clipped by 7 bases and J by 1 base; unmatched bases: 6. This CDR3 spans 15 amino acids.

The chain joins TRBV30 to TRBJ1-3; D is undetermined. Trimming shortened V by 5 bases and J by 3 bases, and 8 bases separated the two germline ends. Germline values: CDR1 GTSNPN, CDR2 SVGIG (reference sequence). The CDR3 covers 12 residues. Here the CDR3 reads CAWLKNGNTIYF. CDR3 in DNA: TGTGCCTGGTTGAAGAATGGAAACACCATATATTTT.

The V call is TRBV6-5, the J call TRBJ2-7; D may be TRBD1 (6 bases). Germline assignment: CDR1 MNHEY and CDR2 SVGAGI. This CDR3 is built from 13 residues. Trimming took off 6 bases at V and 2 bases at J, with 11 bases between the two ends. The CDR3 nucleotides read TGTGCCAGCAGCCCGGGACATACCTACGAGCAGTACTTC. It yields the protein CASSPGHTYEQYF.

This chain uses TRBV23-1 with TRBJ2-3, with D possibly TRBD1 on 5 matching bases. TRBV23-1 is an open reading frame whose function is uncertain. Trimming stripped 2 bases from V and 13 bases from J, with 10 bases between. This CDR3 contains 11 residues. DNA of the CDR3: TGCGCCAGCAGTCAAAGGACACTTGAGTATTTT. Translating gives CASSQRTLEYF.

The rearrangement joins TRBV20-1 to TRBJ2-3; D is unresolved. The length of the CDR3 is 11 residues. Germline CDR1 is DFQATT and CDR2 is SNEGSKA (reference sequence). Trimming left V 5 bases short and J 0 bases short, with 3 bases between. Here the CDR3 reads CSAPSTDTQYF. The CDR3 DNA reads as TGCAGTGCTCCCAGCACAGATACGCAGTATTTT.

V and J are TRBV27 and TRBJ2-7, with D possibly matching TRBD1 (6 bases). V was shortened by 6 bases and J by 0 bases, with 12 bases between the two germline ends. Germline V gene data show CDR1 as MNHEY and CDR2 as SMNVEV (reference sequence). The length of the CDR3 is 14 residues. The CDR3 spells CASSPRTASYEQYF. The CDR3 DNA reads TGTGCCAGCAGCCCTAGGACAGCCTCCTACGAGCAGTACTTC.

The chain carries TRBV4-1 and TRBJ2-3; possible D gene TRBD2, 7 bases. Germline values: CDR1 MGHRA, CDR2 YSYEKL. This CDR3 has 16 residues. Between the trimmed V and J ends, which lost 0 bases and 0 bases, there was a span of 10 bases. CDR3 bases: TGCGCCAGCAGCCAAGATGGGGGGGCAAGCACAGATACGCAGTATTTT. Its protein product is CASSQDGGASTDTQYF.

The rearrangement uses TRBV18 and TRBJ2-5, with 7 bases aligning to TRBD1. The CDR3 is 20 residues long. J lost 7 bases, V lost 1 base, and 24 bases had no gene match. The germline V gene encodes CDR1 KGHSH and CDR2 LQKENI. DNA of the CDR3: TGTGCCAGCTCACCACGGTTGGGACAGACAACCGGGACCCTTCAGGGGACCCAGTACTTC. It yields the protein CASSPRLGQTTGTLQGTQYF.

The rearrangement uses TRBV29-1 and TRBJ2-7; 9 bases match TRBD1. Germline CDR1 and CDR2: SQVTM and ANQGSEA. The trim removed 5 bases at V and 0 bases at J, leaving 5 bases unmatched. This CDR3 is 14 amino acids long. CDR3 in DNA: TGCAGCGTTACCGGACAGGGGATCTCCTACGAGCAGTACTTC. Translation gives CSVTGQGISYEQYF.

V usage is TRBV4-2 and J usage is TRBJ2-3; D is ambiguous. This CDR3 is built from 13 residues. CDR1 LGHNA and CDR2 YNFKEQ come from the germline V gene. V gave up 2 bases and J gave up 6 bases, with 9 bases separating them. CDR3 sequence reads: CASSQLDLDTQYF. DNA for the CDR3: TGTGCCAGCAGCCAATTGGACCTGGATACGCAGTATTTT.

In its sample, this clone was seen a few times. The rearrangement uses TRBV5-6 and TRBJ1-5; D not certain. This CDR3 is 14 amino acids long. The V gene's germline CDR1 is SGHDT and CDR2 YYEEEE. V gave up 5 bases and J gave up 0 bases, with 9 bases separating them. CDR3 in DNA: TGTGCCAGCAGGCGGTGGAATAGCAATCAGCCCCAGCATTTT. Its protein is CASRRWNSNQPQHF.

This clone has more than one count but fewer than ten. The rearrangement uses TRBV11-2 and TRBJ2-3; TRBD1 matches at 7 bases. Germline V gene lookup returns CDR1 SGHAT and CDR2 FQNNGV. The trim removed 6 bases at V and 3 bases at J, leaving 6 bases unmatched. This CDR3 has 14 residues. As DNA, the CDR3 is TGTGCCAGCAGTCCCCCGGGACAGACAGATACGCAGTATTTT. Translating gives CASSPPGQTDTQYF.

The chain links TRBV5-1 to TRBJ2-2; weak D call: TRBD1 (6 bases). V lost 1 base to trimming and J lost 6 bases, with 19 bases between them. The CDR3 extends over 17 amino acids. Germline CDR1 SGHRS, CDR2 YFSETQ. CDR3: CASSLRPGELVSGELFF. Here the CDR3 DNA reads TGCGCCAGCAGCTTGCGGCCAGGGGAGTTGGTTTCCGGGGAGCTGTTTTTT.

This sequence joins TRBV12-5 and TRBJ2-5, with 12 bases matching TRBD2. The trim removed 5 bases at V and 5 bases at J, leaving 6 bases unmatched. The CDR3 spans 15 residues. The germline V gene has CDR1 LGHNT and CDR2 FRNRAP. CDR3 nucleotides: TGTGCTAGTGGTGATGGGACTAGCGGGTGGGAGACCCAGTACTTC. Translating gives CASGDGTSGWETQYF. The variable domain in full, with the rest retrieved from reference TRBV12-5 and TRBJ2-5, is DARVTQTPRHKVTEMGQEVTMRCQPILGHNTVFWYRQTMMQGLELLAYFRNRAPLDDSGMPKDRFSAEMPDATLATLKIQPSEPRDSAVYFCASGDGTSGWETQYFGPGTRLLVL.

The V and J genes are TRBV10-3 and TRBJ1-1; D uncertain. CDR3 length: 13 amino acids. Deletions cut 0 bases from V and 9 bases from J, with 11 bases between. CDR1 ENHRY and CDR2 SYGVKD come from the germline V gene. The CDR3 nucleotides are TGTGCCATCAGTGAGTCCACTAGAGTGAAAGCTTTCTTT. It codes for CAISESTRVKAFF.

The chain is built from TRBV30 and TRBJ2-1; D gene ambiguous. Trimming pared 6 bases from V and 7 bases from J, leaving 10 bases between. This CDR3 is built from 11 residues. Germline lookup yields CDR1 GTSNPN and CDR2 SVGIG (reference sequence). CDR3 sequence: CACPFGNEQFF. CDR3 DNA sequence: TGTGCCTGCCCTTTTGGGAATGAGCAGTTCTTC.

The V call is TRBV10-3, the J call TRBJ2-3; D unresolved. V was clipped by 0 bases and J by 6 bases, with 13 bases between them. Germline V gene lookup returns CDR1 ENHRY and CDR2 SYGVKD. This CDR3 is built from 15 residues. The CDR3 region has the DNA TGTGCCATCAGTGAGTCTCCCAGAGAGCAGGATACGCAGTATTTT. It encodes CAISESPREQDTQYF.

J is TRBJ2-3 and V is TRBV28, with D maybe TRBD2 (6 bases). The CDR3 has 15 amino acids. V lost 3 bases, J lost 4 bases, and 14 bases lay in between. Germline V lookup: CDR1 MDHEN, CDR2 SYDVKM. This CDR3 is CASSLVAWGADTQYF. The CDR3 nucleotides read TGTGCCAGCAGTTTGGTAGCGTGGGGGGCAGATACGCAGTATTTT.

Only a few counts were recorded for this clone. This chain links TRBV11-2 with TRBJ1-1; D not certain. The CDR3 spans 13 residues. V was cut by 6 bases and J by 3 bases, with 11 bases left in between. CDR1 and CDR2 from the germline V gene are SGHAT and FQNNGV. The CDR3 sequence: CASRRWVDTEAFF. CDR3 nucleotides: TGTGCCAGCAGGCGATGGGTCGACACTGAAGCTTTCTTT.